This T cell receptor (beta chain) is drawn from a study of blood T cell repertoires in COVID-19. Germline V gene sequence: CDR1 WNHNN, CDR2 SYGVQD (reference sequence). The CDR3 has 15 residues. After removal of 6 bases from V and 6 bases from J, the junction contained 10 bases not matched to a gene. Original methodology: Reference gene primer amplification yielded estimated nucleated cell counts. The protocol was immunoSEQ multiplex PCR, while the TCRdb copy is restricted to in-frame clones and leaves out a portion. D and trimming come from the DNA, and the V and J calls and clone size come from that table. The sample holds about 64,000 clones, 82% seen once.

V gene TRBV10-1 combines with J gene TRBJ2-1; 8 positions match TRBD1. Sequencing input: peripheral blood. The clonotype comes from a human donor in a cohort sampled during active COVID-19. CDR3 nucleotides: TGCGCCAGCAGCAACAGACAGGGGTCTAGCAATGAGCAGTTCTTC. Translated, it gives CASSNRQGSSNEQFF.